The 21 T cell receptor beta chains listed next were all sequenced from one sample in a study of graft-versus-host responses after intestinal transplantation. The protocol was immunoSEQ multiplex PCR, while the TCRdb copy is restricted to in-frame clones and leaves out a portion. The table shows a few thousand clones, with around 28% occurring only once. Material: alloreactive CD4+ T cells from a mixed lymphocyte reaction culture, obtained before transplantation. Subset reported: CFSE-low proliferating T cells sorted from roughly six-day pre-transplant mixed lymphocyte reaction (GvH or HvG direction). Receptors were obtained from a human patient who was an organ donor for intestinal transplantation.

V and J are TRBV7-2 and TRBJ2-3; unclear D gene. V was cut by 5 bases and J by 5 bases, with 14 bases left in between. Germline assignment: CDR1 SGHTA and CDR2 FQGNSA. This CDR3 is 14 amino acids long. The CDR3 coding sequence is TGTGCCAGCAGCCCGGTAACAAGGGAAGATACGCAGTATTTT. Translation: CASSPVTREDTQYF.

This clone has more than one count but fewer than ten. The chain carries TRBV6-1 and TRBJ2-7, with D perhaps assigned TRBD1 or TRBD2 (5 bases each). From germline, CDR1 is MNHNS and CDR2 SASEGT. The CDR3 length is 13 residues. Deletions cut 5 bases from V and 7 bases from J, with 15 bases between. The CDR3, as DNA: TGTGCCAGCAGTTCCCTGGGGGTTGGGGAGCAGTACTTC. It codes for CASSSLGVGEQYF.

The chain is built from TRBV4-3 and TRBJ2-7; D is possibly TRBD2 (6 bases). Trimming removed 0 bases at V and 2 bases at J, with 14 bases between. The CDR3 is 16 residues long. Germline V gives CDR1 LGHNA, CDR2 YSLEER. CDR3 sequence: CASSQDGEVGAYEQYF. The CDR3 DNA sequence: TGCGCCAGCAGCCAAGATGGGGAGGTAGGCGCCTACGAGCAGTACTTC.

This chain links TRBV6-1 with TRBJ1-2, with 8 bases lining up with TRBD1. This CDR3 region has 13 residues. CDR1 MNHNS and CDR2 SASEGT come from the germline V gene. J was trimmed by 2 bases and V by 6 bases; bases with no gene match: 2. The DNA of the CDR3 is TGTGCCAGCAGACGACAGGGGAACTATGGCTACACCTTC. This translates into CASRRQGNYGYTF.

For the CDR3, the DNA is TGCGCCAGCATCGGGACTAGCGGGGGGGAGCCCACAGATACGCAGTATTTT. Protein sequence: CASIGTSGGEPTDTQYF. V and J are TRBV4-3 and TRBJ2-3; 16 positions match TRBD2. The CDR3 contains 17 residues. The germline gives CDR1 LGHNA, CDR2 YSLEER. After removal of 7 bases from V and 2 bases from J, the junction contained 6 bases not matched to a gene.

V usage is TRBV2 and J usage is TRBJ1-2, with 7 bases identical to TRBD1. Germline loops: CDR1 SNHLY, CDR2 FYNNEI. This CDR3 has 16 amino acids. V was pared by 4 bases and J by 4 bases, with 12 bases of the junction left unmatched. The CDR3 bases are TGTGCCAGCAGTGGGGACCGGGCAGGGGGTGGCTATGGCTACACCTTC. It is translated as CASSGDRAGGGYGYTF.

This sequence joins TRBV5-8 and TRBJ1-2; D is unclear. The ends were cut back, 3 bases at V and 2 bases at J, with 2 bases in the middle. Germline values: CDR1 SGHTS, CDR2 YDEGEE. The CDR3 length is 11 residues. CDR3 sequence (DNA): TGTGCCAGCAGCTGGAACTATGGCTACACCTTC. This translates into CASSWNYGYTF.

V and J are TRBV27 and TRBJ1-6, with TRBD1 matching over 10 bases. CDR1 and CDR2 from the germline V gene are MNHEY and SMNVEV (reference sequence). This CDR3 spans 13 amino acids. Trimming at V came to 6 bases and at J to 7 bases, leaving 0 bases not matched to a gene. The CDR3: CASRGQGNSPLHF. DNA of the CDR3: TGTGCCAGCAGGGGACAGGGGAATTCACCCCTCCACTTT.

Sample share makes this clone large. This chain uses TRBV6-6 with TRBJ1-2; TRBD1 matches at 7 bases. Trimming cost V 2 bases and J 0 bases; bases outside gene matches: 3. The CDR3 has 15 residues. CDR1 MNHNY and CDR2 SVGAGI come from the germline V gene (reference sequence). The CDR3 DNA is TGTGCCAGCAGTTACGGAGGGACAGCTAACTATGGCTACACCTTC. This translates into CASSYGGTANYGYTF.

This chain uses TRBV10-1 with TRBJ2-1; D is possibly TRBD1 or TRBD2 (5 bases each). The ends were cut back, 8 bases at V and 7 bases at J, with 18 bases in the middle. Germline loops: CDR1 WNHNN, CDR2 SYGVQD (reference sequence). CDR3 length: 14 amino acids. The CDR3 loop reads CASLPGPPLNEQFF. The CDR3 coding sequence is TGCGCCAGCTTACCGGGACCCCCTTTGAATGAGCAGTTCTTC.

CDR3 amino acids: CASSKDTFSYEQYF. The CDR3 region has the DNA TGTGCCAGCAGTAAAGACACATTCTCCTACGAGCAGTACTTC. The rearrangement links TRBV27 to TRBJ2-7, with unresolved D. This CDR3 has 14 amino acids. Germline V gene sequence: CDR1 MNHEY, CDR2 SMNVEV (reference sequence). The V gene lost 5 bases and the J gene lost 0 bases, with 11 bases spanning the gap.

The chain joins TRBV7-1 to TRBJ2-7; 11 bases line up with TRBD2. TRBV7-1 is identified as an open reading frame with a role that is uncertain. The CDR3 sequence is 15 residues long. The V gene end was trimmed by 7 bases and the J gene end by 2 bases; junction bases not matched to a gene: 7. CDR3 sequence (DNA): TGTGCCAGCACCGTAGCGGGGGGGTCGGCCTACGAGCAGTACTTC. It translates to CASTVAGGSAYEQYF.

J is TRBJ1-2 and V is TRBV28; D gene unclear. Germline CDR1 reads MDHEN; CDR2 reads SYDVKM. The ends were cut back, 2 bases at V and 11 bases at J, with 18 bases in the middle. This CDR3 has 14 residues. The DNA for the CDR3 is TGTGCCAGCAGTTTAGGGCCGAACAGTCCGGGTTACACCTTC. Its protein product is CASSLGPNSPGYTF.

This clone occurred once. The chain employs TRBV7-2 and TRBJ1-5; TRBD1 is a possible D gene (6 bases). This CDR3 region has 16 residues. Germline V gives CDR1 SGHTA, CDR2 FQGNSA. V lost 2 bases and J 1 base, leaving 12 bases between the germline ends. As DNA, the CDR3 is TGTGCCAGCAGCTTATGGGGGGGCGGAAGCAATCAGCCCCAGCATTTT. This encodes CASSLWGGGSNQPQHF.

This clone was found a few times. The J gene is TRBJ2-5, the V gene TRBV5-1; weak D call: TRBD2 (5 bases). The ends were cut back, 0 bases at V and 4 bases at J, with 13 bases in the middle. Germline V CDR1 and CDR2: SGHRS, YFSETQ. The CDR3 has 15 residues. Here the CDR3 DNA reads TGCGCCAGCAGCTTGGTTGTGGCGGGTGGAGAGACCCAGTACTTC. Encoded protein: CASSLVVAGGETQYF.

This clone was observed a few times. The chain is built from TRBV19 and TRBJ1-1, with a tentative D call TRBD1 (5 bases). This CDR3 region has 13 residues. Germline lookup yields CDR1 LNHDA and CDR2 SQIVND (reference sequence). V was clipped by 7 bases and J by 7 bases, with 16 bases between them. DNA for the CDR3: TGTGCCAGTACCGGGGGTGGGGGAGGTGAAGCTTTCTTT. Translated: CASTGGGGGEAFF.

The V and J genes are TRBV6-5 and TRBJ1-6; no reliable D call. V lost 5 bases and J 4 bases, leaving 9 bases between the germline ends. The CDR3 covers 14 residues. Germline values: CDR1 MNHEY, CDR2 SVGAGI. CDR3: CASSETVYNSPLHF. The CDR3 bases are TGTGCCAGCAGTGAGACGGTGTATAATTCACCCCTCCACTTT.

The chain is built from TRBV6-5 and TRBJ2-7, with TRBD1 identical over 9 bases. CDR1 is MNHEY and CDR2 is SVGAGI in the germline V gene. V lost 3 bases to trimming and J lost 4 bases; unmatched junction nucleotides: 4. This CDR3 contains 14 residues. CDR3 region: CASSYYRGQYEQYF. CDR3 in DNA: TGTGCCAGCAGTTATTACAGGGGGCAGTACGAGCAGTACTTC.

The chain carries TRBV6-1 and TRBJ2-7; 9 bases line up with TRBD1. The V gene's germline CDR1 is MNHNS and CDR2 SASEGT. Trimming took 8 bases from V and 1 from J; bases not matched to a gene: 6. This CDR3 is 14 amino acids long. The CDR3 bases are TGTGCCAGCGCCGACAGGGGGTCTTCCTACGAGCAGTACTTC. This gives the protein CASADRGSSYEQYF.

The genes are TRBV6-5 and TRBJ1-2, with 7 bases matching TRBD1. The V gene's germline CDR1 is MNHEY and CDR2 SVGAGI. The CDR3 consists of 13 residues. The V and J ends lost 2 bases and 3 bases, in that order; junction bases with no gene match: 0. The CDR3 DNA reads TGTGCCAGCAGTTACCAGGGGGACTATGGCTACACCTTC. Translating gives CASSYQGDYGYTF.

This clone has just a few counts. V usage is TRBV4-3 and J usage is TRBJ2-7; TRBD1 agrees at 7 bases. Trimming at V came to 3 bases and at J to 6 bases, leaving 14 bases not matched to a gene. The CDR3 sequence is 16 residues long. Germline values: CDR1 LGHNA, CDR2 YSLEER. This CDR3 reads CASSHPGTDKGCEQYF. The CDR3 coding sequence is TGCGCCAGCAGCCACCCCGGGACAGATAAGGGGTGCGAGCAGTACTTC.